The source of this T cell receptor beta chain is a study of blood T cell repertoires in COVID-19. Whole-study context: Samples came from the United States, Italy and Spain, spanning acute and convalescent COVID-19. From T cells, B-cell-depleted T cells, or PBMCs came the material, which was cDNA or gDNA.

Per the original data handling: Quantification of nucleated cells was approximated via reference gene primer amplification. Assay: immunoSEQ multiplex PCR; the TCRdb copy retains only in-frame clones and omits some. V, J and clone size are taken as reported in that table, and D and trimming were inferred from the DNA itself. The sample consists of some 60,000 clones, approximately 80% of them appearing once. One Seattle source followed patients from active infection through their disease course. The germline gives CDR1 LNHDA, CDR2 SQIVND (reference sequence). This CDR3 contains 11 residues. Losses at the gene ends were 5 bases for V and 11 bases for J; bases not matched to a gene: 3.

This TCR derives from a man aged 50-59 years with COVID-19, enrolled during active disease. The sample taken for sequencing was peripheral blood. The V and J genes are TRBV19 and TRBJ2-1; TRBD2 matches at 7 bases. The CDR3 spells CASSPGGQQFF. The CDR3 region has the DNA TGTGCCAGTAGTCCGGGAGGTCAGCAGTTCTTC.